The rows below give T cell receptor beta chains drawn from one sample of a study of response to subunit inactivated influenza vaccine. Each CDR3 protein gets one entry after TCRdb re-called the RT-PCR reads with MiXCR. This sample has approximately 530,000 distinct CDR3 sequences, with 10% to 15% found just once. The source material was PBMCs from blood, sampled more than 35 days after vaccination. These receptor sequences come from a man in his forties or fifties who received an inactivated influenza vaccine. Each CDR3 is given with its conserved first and last residue. D genes are given only for firm matches. Size is stated for part of the rows, as once, few or many counts, or as a class when the clone is expanded.

size	D	V	J	DNA	CDR3
NA	NA	TRBV25-1	TRBJ2-2	TGTGCCAGCAGTGAAATTCTAGGGGCGCCTACCACCGGGGAGCTGTTTTTT	CASSEILGAPTTGELFF
NA	NA	TRBV29-1	TRBJ2-7	TGCAGCGTCGGGATCTCCTACGAGCAGTACTTC	CSVGISYEQYF
once	NA	TRBV25-1	TRBJ2-1	TGTGCCAGCAGTGATGTGGGTGCACCGTTCTTC	CASSDVGAPFF
few	TRBD1	TRBV29-1	TRBJ2-2	TGCAGCGTGCGTACCGGGACAGGGAACACCGGGGAGCTGTTTTTT	CSVRTGTGNTGELFF
many	NA	TRBV7-6	TRBJ2-3	TGTGCCAGCAGTTTGGACGGGGTGGTGGCTGATACGCAGTATTTT	CASSLDGVVADTQYF
NA	NA	TRBV20-1	TRBJ2-3	TGCAGTGCTAGAGTTGCGGGCACGTCCACAGATACGCAGTATTTT	CSARVAGTSTDTQYF
few	TRBD1	TRBV7-6	TRBJ1-1	TGTGCCAGCAGCTTGGACGGGACAGATCGGTCTGAAGCTTTCTTT	CASSLDGTDRSEAFF
NA	TRBD2	TRBV4-3	TRBJ2-1	TGCGCCAGCAGCCCGGGACTAGCGGCTGACAATGAGCAGTTCTTC	CASSPGLAADNEQFF
NA	NA	TRBV6-1	TRBJ2-7	TGTGCCAGCAGCCGAAAACAAACAGGTTTTTACGAGCAGTACTTC	CASSRKQTGFYEQYF
NA	TRBD2	TRBV20-1	TRBJ2-1	TGCAAGGGACTAGCGGGAGTACAGTCCTACAATGAGCAGTTCTTC	CKGLAGVQSYNEQFF
NA	NA	TRBV9	TRBJ2-1	TGTGCCAGCAGCGTAGGTGGAGGAAGGGTCTCCAATGAGCAGTTCTTC	CASSVGGGRVSNEQFF
few	TRBD1	TRBV5-1	TRBJ1-4	TGCGCCAGCAGCCCAAAGGGACAGCCATCAACTAATGAAAAACTGTTTTTT	CASSPKGQPSTNEKLFF
few	NA	TRBV7-8	TRBJ1-1	TGTGCCAGCAGCTCATCGGGGTTTGAAGCTTTCTTT	CASSSSGFEAFF
NA	TRBD2	TRBV12-3/TRBV12-4	TRBJ2-1	TGTGCCAGCAGTTCCCCAGCCACCGGGGGACTAGCGGGAGAGCAGTTCTTC	CASSSPATGGLAGEQFF
NA	NA	TRBV4-3	TRBJ2-1	TGCGCCAGCAGCCAAGAGGATGGTGGGGTTGAGCAGTTCTTC	CASSQEDGGVEQFF
many	NA	TRBV7-2	TRBJ2-7	TGTGCCAGCAGCTTAAGTCCCTACGAGCAGTACTTC	CASSLSPYEQYF
NA	NA	TRBV6-2/TRBV6-3	TRBJ2-7	TGTGCCAGCAGTTACTCTAGGTCTAGTACCTACGAGCAGTACTTC	CASSYSRSSTYEQYF
many	NA	TRBV29-1	TRBJ1-2	TGCAGCGTTGATGAGGATGGCTACACCTTC	CSVDEDGYTF
few	NA	TRBV7-2	TRBJ2-1	TGTGCCAGCAGCTTGGCGCGGGGCCATTACAATGAGCAGTTCTTC	CASSLARGHYNEQFF
NA	TRBD1	TRBV24-1	TRBJ2-1	TGTGCCACCAGTGAAACAGGGGTGCGCAATGAGCAGTTCTTC	CATSETGVRNEQFF
NA	NA	TRBV5-1	TRBJ2-7	TGCGCCAGCAGCGTGGACAGACCCTCCTACGAGCAGTACTTC	CASSVDRPSYEQYF
few	TRBD1	TRBV12-3/TRBV12-4	TRBJ1-5	TGTGCCAGCAGAACAGGGGTAAGCAATCAGCCCCAGCATTTT	CASRTGVSNQPQHF
few	NA	TRBV7-9	TRBJ1-1	TGTGCCAGCACCTTCGGGGGGAACACTGAAGCTTTCTTT	CASTFGGNTEAFF
many	NA	TRBV6-2/TRBV6-3	TRBJ2-1	TGTGCCAGCAGTTACTCACAGAGTTACCATGAGCAGTTCTTC	CASSYSQSYHEQFF
few	NA	TRBV6-5	TRBJ2-7	TGTGCCAGCAGTTGGACACCTACCTACGAGCAGTACTTC	CASSWTPTYEQYF
few	NA	TRBV7-2	TRBJ2-1	TGTGCCAGCAGCCTGATCTCCGGGACATCCTACAATGAGCAGTTCTTC	CASSLISGTSYNEQFF
NA	TRBD2	TRBV6-6	TRBJ2-5	TGTGCCAGCAATCGGGGGGCCCAGTACTTC	CASNRGAQYF
NA	TRBD2	TRBV29-1	TRBJ2-1	TGCAGCGGGGACTACCTAAACAATGAGCAGTTCTTC	CSGDYLNNEQFF
many	TRBD2	TRBV29-1	TRBJ2-5	TGCAGCGTTGAGGGACTAGCGGGACAAATACAAGAGACCCAGTACTTC	CSVEGLAGQIQETQYF
NA	TRBD1	TRBV30	TRBJ2-7	TGTGCCTTAACAGGGGGCCTTATCTCCTACGAGCAGTACTTC	CALTGGLISYEQYF
many	NA	TRBV20-1	TRBJ1-1	TGCAGTGCTAGTCCCCGGGACTGGAAGATGAACACTGAAGCTTTCTTT	CSASPRDWKMNTEAFF
NA	TRBD2	TRBV20-1	TRBJ2-5	TGCAGTGCTAGGAGGCTAGCGGAGCCGGAGGGCCTGTACTTC	CSARRLAEPEGLYF
NA	TRBD1	TRBV20-1	TRBJ2-7	TGCAGTGCTGAAACCGGGACAGGGTCATCGAACGAGCAGTACTTC	CSAETGTGSSNEQYF
NA	TRBD1	TRBV28	TRBJ1-5	TGTGCCAGCGGGCTTGAAGGACAGGGGGTTTCTAGCAATCAGCCCCAGCATTTT	CASGLEGQGVSSNQPQHF
NA	NA	TRBV24-1	TRBJ2-1	TGTGCCACATACCGCCTTGGGCGACACTCCTACAATGAGCAGTTCTTC	CATYRLGRHSYNEQFF
NA	NA	TRBV20-1	TRBJ2-7	TGCAGTGCCCCGGACAGATGGGGACGGGAGCAGTACTTC	CSAPDRWGREQYF
NA	NA	TRBV28	TRBJ2-7	TGTGCCAGCAGTTTATACAGGGCGCCCAACGAGCAGTACTTC	CASSLYRAPNEQYF
few	NA	TRBV24-1	TRBJ2-2	TGTGCCACCAGGACATGGGCCGGGGAGCTGTTTTTT	CATRTWAGELFF
few	TRBD2	TRBV12-3/TRBV12-4	TRBJ2-3	TGTGCCAGCAGTTTAAGGATGGGCCTAGCGGGAGATTGGCGCACAGATACGCAGTATTTT	CASSLRMGLAGDWRTDTQYF
NA	NA	TRBV19	TRBJ2-3	TGTGCCAGTAGGGATAGGGGGCGGGGAGATACGCAGTATTTT	CASRDRGRGDTQYF
many	NA	TRBV7-2	TRBJ2-1	TGTGCCAGCAGCTTAGCAGCGGGCGAGCAGTTCTTC	CASSLAAGEQFF
many	NA	TRBV12-3/TRBV12-4	TRBJ2-3	TGTGCCAGCAGTTTCGGTGGGGCCCCAGATACGCAGTATTTT	CASSFGGAPDTQYF
many	TRBD1	TRBV5-1	TRBJ1-1	TGCGCCAGCAGTCGACAGGGGAGGGACACTGAAGCTTTCTTT	CASSRQGRDTEAFF
many	NA	TRBV20-1	TRBJ2-7	TGCAGTGCTAGGTCGGCCGACACCGGCTCCTACGAGCAGTACTTC	CSARSADTGSYEQYF
NA	NA	TRBV6-2/TRBV6-3	TRBJ2-5	TGTGCCAGCAGTTACTCAGAGACCCAGTACTTC	CASSYSETQYF
many	TRBD2	TRBV7-2	TRBJ2-3	TGTGCCAGCAGCGTCGGACTAGTGGCAGATACGCAGTATTTT	CASSVGLVADTQYF
NA	TRBD1	TRBV7-8	TRBJ1-6	TGTGCCAGCAGCTTACAGGGGGGATCCTATAATTCACCCCTCCACTTT	CASSLQGGSYNSPLHF
many	NA	TRBV29-1	TRBJ2-7	TGCAGCGTTGTATGGACAGCCTCCTACGAGCAGTACTTC	CSVVWTASYEQYF
NA	TRBD1	TRBV20-1	TRBJ2-7	TGCAGTGCCGCCCGGGACAGGTTTTACGAGCAGTACTTC	CSAARDRFYEQYF
NA	NA	TRBV27	TRBJ1-2	TGTGCCAGCGGACTCCACGGGGTTGGCGGCTACACCTTC	CASGLHGVGGYTF
many	TRBD1	TRBV20-1	TRBJ1-5	TGCAGTGCTAGAGATGGAGGACAGGGACGTTTGGATCAGCCCCAGCATTTT	CSARDGGQGRLDQPQHF
few	TRBD2	TRBV29-1	TRBJ2-1	TGCAGGAAAGAAAGCGGGACCTTCGGTGAGCAGTTCTTC	CRKESGTFGEQFF
NA	NA	TRBV6-4	TRBJ2-5	TGTGCCAGCAGTGACTCGTTAGCGGTAAAGCAAGAGACCCAGTACTTC	CASSDSLAVKQETQYF
many	NA	TRBV5-5	TRBJ1-3	TGTGCCAGCAGCTTGGGCGCAGGGATGGGCTCTGGAAACACCATATATTTT	CASSLGAGMGSGNTIYF
NA	NA	TRBV4-3	TRBJ2-1	TGCGCCAGCAGCCAAGATGTGGGAGCCAATAAGCAGTTCTTC	CASSQDVGANKQFF
many	TRBD1	TRBV7-8	TRBJ2-7	TGCGCCAGCAGCTTGGCTGGGACAGCCTACGAGCAGTACTTC	CASSLAGTAYEQYF
NA	NA	TRBV4-3	TRBJ2-7	TGCGCCAGCAGCCAGGGATATAGGGGTACCTACGAGCAGTACTTC	CASSQGYRGTYEQYF